Below are 18 T cell receptor beta chains sequenced from a single sample in a study of beta chain features in type 1 diabetes. Findings and caveats of the study: Patients with Type 1 diabetes showed moderately but significantly shorter TCRB CDR3s in all four CD4+ subsets.

These receptors are not linked to any known antigen. What was sequenced were expressed TCRB transcripts, since all of the isolated RNA had been reverse transcribed. This table comes from immunoSEQ multiplex PCR, and its TCRdb copy is limited to in-frame clones, with some not included. Here the sample spans around 250,000 clones, about a fifth being singletons. The sequenced material came from naive CD4+ T cells from blood. Receptor source: a woman aged 40 to 55 with type 1 diabetes.

V gene TRBV19 combines with J gene TRBJ1-1, with D uncertain. Trimming cost V 6 bases and J 1 base, with 12 bases left between them. This CDR3 region has 14 residues. Germline CDR1 LNHDA, CDR2 SQIVND (reference sequence). The CDR3, as DNA: TGTGCCAGTAGCGAGTGGAGGGCGAACACTGAAGCTTTCTTT. This encodes CASSEWRANTEAFF.

A few counts support this clone. V gene TRBV9 combines with J gene TRBJ2-5; D may be TRBD2 (6 bases). CDR1 SGDLS and CDR2 YYNGEE come from the germline V gene. The CDR3 length is 15 residues. Trimming removed 0 bases from V and 5 bases from J, with 14 bases in between. The CDR3 DNA follows: TGTGCCAGCAGCGTAGTAGGGGACTCGGCGGAGACCCAGTACTTC. This codes for CASSVVGDSAETQYF.

This rearrangement joins TRBV7-3 to TRBJ2-5; the match to TRBD2 covers 14 bases. The CDR3 has 17 residues. V was clipped by 4 bases and J by 4 bases; unmatched bases: 8. CDR1 and CDR2 from the germline V gene are SGHTA and FQGTGA. CDR3 amino acids: CASSSRGTSGSRETQYF. The CDR3 region has the DNA TGTGCCAGCAGCTCCCGTGGGACTAGCGGGAGTAGAGAGACCCAGTACTTC.

This clone has more than one count but fewer than ten. The CDR3 DNA follows: TGTGCCAGTAGTATCGGCGGTCAGGGGAACGAGCAGTACTTC. Its translation is CASSIGGQGNEQYF. This rearrangement joins TRBV19 to TRBJ2-7; D is possibly TRBD1 (6 bases). Germline-derived CDR1 and CDR2 are LNHDA and SQIVND (reference sequence). The CDR3 length is 14 residues. V was clipped by 3 bases and J by 5 bases, with 14 bases between them.

V usage is TRBV27 and J usage is TRBJ2-1, with D possibly TRBD1 on 5 matching bases. With 0 bases removed from V and 0 bases from J, the gap between germline ends came to 9 bases. Per the germline V gene, CDR1 is MNHEY and CDR2 is SMNVEV (reference sequence). This CDR3 spans 16 amino acids. CDR3 coding DNA: TGTGCCAGCAGTTTATCGGGGCTTGGCTCCTACAATGAGCAGTTCTTC. It encodes CASSLSGLGSYNEQFF.

This clone appeared once. V usage is TRBV11-2 and J usage is TRBJ2-3, with TRBD2 identical over 7 bases. CDR3 length: 13 residues. The V gene end was trimmed by 7 bases and the J gene end by 5 bases; junction bases not matched to a gene: 6. Looked up from germline, CDR1 is SGHAT and CDR2 is FQNNGV. This CDR3 is CASTLSGGDTQYF. The DNA for the CDR3 is TGTGCCAGCACCCTCTCGGGAGGAGATACGCAGTATTTT. Based on the CDR3 plus reference TRBV11-2 and TRBJ2-3, the full variable domain is EAGVAQSPRYKIIEKRQSVAFWCNPISGHATLYWYQQILGQGPKLLIQFQNNGVVDDSQLPKDRFSAERLKGVDSTLKIQPAKLEDSAVYLCASTLSGGDTQYFGPGTRLTVL.

This clone was detected only a few times. The chain couples TRBV9 to TRBJ2-1, with 13 bases aligning to TRBD2. The CDR3 is 17 amino acids. V shed 3 bases and J 9 bases; nucleotides not matched to a gene: 12. Germline V lookup: CDR1 SGDLS, CDR2 YYNGEE. The CDR3 DNA reads TGTGCCAGCAGCGCGCCCCGACTAGCGGGAGGCCGATCTGAGCAGTTCTTC. This sequence encodes CASSAPRLAGGRSEQFF.

This chain links TRBV25-1 with TRBJ2-1; 8 bases agree with TRBD2. V trimming: 4 bases; J trimming: 0 bases; junction bases outside the gene matches: 11. There are 18 residues in the CDR3. The germline CDR1 and CDR2 sequences are MGHDK and SYGVNS. CDR3 loop: CASSASPGLGASYNEQFF. Written as DNA, the CDR3 is TGTGCCAGCAGTGCCTCGCCGGGACTAGGGGCCTCCTACAATGAGCAGTTCTTC.

This clone was found a few times. This chain joins TRBV19 and TRBJ1-5; 10 bases match TRBD1. The CDR3 is 13 amino acids. V lost 7 bases to trimming and J lost 6 bases; unmatched junction nucleotides: 3. Germline loops: CDR1 LNHDA, CDR2 SQIVND (reference sequence). The DNA of the CDR3 is TGTGCCAGTAACGACAGGGGGCTTCAGCCCCAGCATTTT. Its translation is CASNDRGLQPQHF.

J is TRBJ2-3 and V is TRBV30, with D tentatively TRBD1 (5 bases). Germline V gene lookup returns CDR1 GTSNPN and CDR2 SVGIG (reference sequence). The CDR3 sequence is 16 residues long. V was shortened by 2 bases and J by 0 bases, with 15 bases between the two germline ends. The CDR3 DNA sequence: TGTGCCTGGAGTTTTCGGACACTGGGAAGCACAGATACGCAGTATTTT. Translated, it gives CAWSFRTLGSTDTQYF.

The V and J genes are TRBV29-1 and TRBJ1-2, with D tentatively TRBD1 (5 bases). V lost 6 bases and J lost 0, with 11 bases in between. There are 13 residues in the CDR3. Germline CDR1 is SQVTM and CDR2 is ANQGSEA. This CDR3 is CSVHTQANYGYTF. In DNA, the CDR3 is TGCAGCGTACACACACAGGCTAACTATGGCTACACCTTC. The variable domain in full, completed from reference TRBV29-1 and TRBJ1-2, reads SAVISQKPSRDICQRGTSLTIQCQVDSQVTMMFWYRQQPGQSLTLIATANQGSEATYESGFVIDKFPISRPNLTFSTLTVSNMSPEDSSIYLCSVHTQANYGYTFGSGTRLTVV.

This clone was observed a handful of times. The chain combines TRBV2 with TRBJ2-7; D is ambiguous. Per germline, CDR1 SNHLY and CDR2 FYNNEI. The V end was cut by 5 bases, the J end by 5 bases, with 10 bases between. The CDR3 loop spans 12 amino acids. The CDR3 protein is CASSISVHEQYF. The CDR3 bases are TGTGCCAGCAGTATCAGCGTGCACGAGCAGTACTTC.

The CDR3 coding sequence is TGCGCCAGCACCATGCAGGGGGGCACAGATACGCAGTATTTT. Translating gives CASTMQGGTDTQYF. The chain links TRBV5-1 to TRBJ2-3, with 7 bases matching TRBD1. The V gene's germline CDR1 is SGHRS and CDR2 YFSETQ. V gave up 6 bases and J gave up 1 base; unmatched junction bases: 5. The CDR3 runs 14 residues.

This clone was detected only a few times. The chain recombines TRBV4-1 with TRBJ2-1; 10 positions match TRBD2. This CDR3 has 15 residues. Germline loops: CDR1 MGHRA, CDR2 YSYEKL. Trimming removed 0 bases from V and 9 bases from J; junction bases left unmatched: 5. The chain's CDR3 is CASSQEERGGGEQFF. The CDR3 nucleotides are TGCGCCAGCAGCCAAGAGGAGCGGGGGGGCGGTGAGCAGTTCTTC.

The CDR3 sequence is CASSPSGQGWTEAFF. For the CDR3, the DNA is TGTGCCAGCTCACCCTCCGGACAGGGGTGGACTGAAGCTTTCTTT. V is TRBV18 and J is TRBJ1-1; 9 positions match TRBD1. CDR3 size: 15 residues. In germline, CDR1 is KGHSH, CDR2 LQKENI. V lost 3 bases and J lost 5; bases outside the gene matches: 7.

The rearrangement links TRBV30 to TRBJ2-3; a possible D gene is TRBD2 (6 bases). Between the trimmed V and J ends, which lost 7 bases and 6 bases, there was a span of 23 bases. The CDR3 length is 15 residues. Germline lookup yields CDR1 GTSNPN and CDR2 SVGIG (reference sequence). This chain's CDR3 is CAYSLGTGGWDTQYF. In DNA form, the CDR3 reads TGTGCCTACTCGTTGGGGACTGGGGGTTGGGATACGCAGTATTTT. The full variable domain, with the rest looked up from reference TRBV30 and TRBJ2-3, is SQTIHQWPATLVQPVGSPLSLECTVEGTSNPNLYWYRQAAGRGLQLLFYSVGIGQISSEVPQNLSASRPQDRQFILSSKKLLLSDSGFYLCAYSLGTGGWDTQYFGPGTRLTVL.

The genes are TRBV12-5 and TRBJ2-1, with D possibly matching TRBD2 (6 bases). From germline, CDR1 is LGHNT and CDR2 FRNRAP. Trimming took off 3 bases at V and 8 bases at J, with 8 bases between the two ends. The CDR3 is 12 residues long. The DNA of the CDR3 is TGTGCTAGTGGTTTCGGGGAGGATGAGCAGTTCTTC. Its protein is CASGFGEDEQFF.

This clone was seen a handful of times. The V call is TRBV18, the J call TRBJ1-1; no clear D gene. Between the trimmed V and J ends, which lost 5 bases and 0 bases, there was a span of 10 bases. The CDR3 runs to 14 residues. CDR1 KGHSH and CDR2 LQKENI come from the germline V gene. CDR3 sequence reads: CASSREYLNTEAFF. CDR3 DNA sequence: TGTGCCAGCTCAAGAGAGTATCTGAACACTGAAGCTTTCTTT.